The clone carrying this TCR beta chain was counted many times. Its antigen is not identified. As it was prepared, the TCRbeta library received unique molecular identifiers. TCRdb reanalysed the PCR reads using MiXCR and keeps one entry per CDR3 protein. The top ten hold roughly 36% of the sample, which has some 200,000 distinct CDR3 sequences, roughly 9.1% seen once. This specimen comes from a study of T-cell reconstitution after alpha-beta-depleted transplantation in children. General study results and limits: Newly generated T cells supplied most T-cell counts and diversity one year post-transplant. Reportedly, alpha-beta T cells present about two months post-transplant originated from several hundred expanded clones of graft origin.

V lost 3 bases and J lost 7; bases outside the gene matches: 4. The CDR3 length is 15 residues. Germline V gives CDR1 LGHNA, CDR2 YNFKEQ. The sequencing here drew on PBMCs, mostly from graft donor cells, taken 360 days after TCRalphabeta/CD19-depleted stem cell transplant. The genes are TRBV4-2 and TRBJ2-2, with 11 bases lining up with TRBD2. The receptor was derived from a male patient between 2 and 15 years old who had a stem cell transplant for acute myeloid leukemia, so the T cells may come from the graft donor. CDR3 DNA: TGTGCCAGCAGCCAGTCTAGCGGGGGGAGCGGGGAGCTGTTTTTT. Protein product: CASSQSSGGSGELFF.